A single sample gave rise to the 18 T cell receptor beta chains below, sequenced in a study of OX40 agonist ivuxolimab in advanced cancers. The repertoire was sequenced with immunoSEQ multiplex PCR; TCRdb's copy has only in-frame clones and lacks some. Of under 50,000 clones in the sample, about 86% were seen once. The source was CD4+ or CD8+ T cells sorted from blood, collected in a trial of the OX40 agonist ivuxolimab. Receptors originate from an adult with an advanced solid tumor such as melanoma, head and neck, liver or kidney cancer.

The chain combines TRBV5-6 with TRBJ2-2, with D maybe TRBD1 (7 bases). Trimming left V 0 bases short and J 6 bases short, with 15 bases between. The CDR3 is 16 amino acids. The germline V gene has CDR1 SGHDT and CDR2 YYEEEE. Written as DNA, the CDR3 is TGTGCCAGCAGCTTGGCCCTGGAGGGGGCGCCCGGGGAGCTGTTTTTT. Its protein product is CASSLALEGAPGELFF.

The chain combines TRBV5-4 with TRBJ2-7; D assignment may be TRBD1 or TRBD2 (5 bases each). From germline, CDR1 is SGHNT and CDR2 YYREEE (reference sequence). The CDR3 contains 14 residues. V lost 0 bases and J 1 base, leaving 8 bases between the germline ends. CDR3 in amino acids: CASSLGGDSYEQYF. CDR3 bases: TGTGCCAGCAGCTTGGGAGGGGATTCCTACGAGCAGTACTTC.

The chain has TRBV5-8 and TRBJ2-1; no clear D. Per the germline V gene, CDR1 is SGHTS and CDR2 is YDEGEE. Trimming took off 5 bases at V and 7 bases at J, with 10 bases between the two ends. The CDR3 has 12 residues. CDR3 coding DNA: TGTGCCAGCAGTGGGTGGGGTAATGAGCAGTTCTTC. Its translation is CASSGWGNEQFF. Based on the CDR3 plus reference TRBV5-8 and TRBJ2-1, the full variable domain is EAGVTQSPTHLIKTRGQQATLRCSPISGHTSVYWYQQALGLGLQFLLWYDEGEERNRGNFPPRFSGRQFPNYSSELNVNALELEDSALYLCASSGWGNEQFFGPGTRLTVL.

The CDR3: CASRGWGGTEAFF. The CDR3 DNA sequence: TGTGCCAGCAGGGGCTGGGGGGGCACTGAAGCTTTCTTT. V gene TRBV5-6 combines with J gene TRBJ1-1; tentatively, D is TRBD1 (5 bases). Germline CDR1 and CDR2: SGHDT and YYEEEE. The CDR3 spans 13 residues. The V gene lost 5 bases and the J gene lost 4 bases, with 12 bases spanning the gap.

This chain links TRBV25-1 with TRBJ1-6; possibly TRBD1 for D (5 bases). This CDR3 region has 18 residues. Trimming took 3 bases from V and 14 from J, leaving 29 bases between them. The V gene's germline CDR1 is MGHDK and CDR2 SYGVNS. The CDR3 here is CASSDLFERGGAMGTLHF. The CDR3 DNA reads as TGTGCCAGCAGTGATCTATTCGAGCGGGGAGGGGCCATGGGGACCCTCCACTTT.

The chain is built from TRBV28 and TRBJ2-1; D is unresolved. Deletions cut 2 bases from V and 7 bases from J, with 18 bases between. The germline CDR1 and CDR2 sequences are MDHEN and SYDVKM. The CDR3 is 16 amino acids. The chain's CDR3 is CASSLPPGRWENEQFF. CDR3 nucleotides: TGTGCCAGCAGTTTACCCCCAGGCCGGTGGGAAAATGAGCAGTTCTTC.

The genes are TRBV5-4 and TRBJ2-3, with 12 bases fitting TRBD2. The V gene's germline CDR1 is SGHNT and CDR2 YYREEE (reference sequence). Trimming cost V 4 bases and J 0 bases; bases outside gene matches: 3. This CDR3 is built from 16 residues. The CDR3 DNA sequence: TGTGCCAGCAGCACTAGCGGGGGGCTTAGCACAGATACGCAGTATTTT. This gives the protein CASSTSGGLSTDTQYF.

The rearrangement joins TRBV6-5 to TRBJ1-2; D remains ambiguous. Trimming left V 0 bases short and J 4 bases short, with 12 bases between. The CDR3 is made up of 15 amino acids. Germline loops: CDR1 MNHEY, CDR2 SVGAGI. The CDR3 sequence: CASSYSAAAFYGYTF. For the CDR3, the DNA is TGTGCCAGCAGTTACTCGGCGGCCGCCTTCTATGGCTACACCTTC.

The chain uses TRBV27 and TRBJ2-1, with D maybe TRBD1 (6 bases). The CDR3 runs 15 residues. Trimming left V 6 bases short and J 3 bases short, with 15 bases between. The V gene's germline CDR1 is MNHEY and CDR2 SMNVEV (reference sequence). DNA for the CDR3: TGTGCCAGCAGACTTACAGGGTCCCTCTACAATGAGCAGTTCTTC. This sequence encodes CASRLTGSLYNEQFF.

The gene calls are TRBV28 and TRBJ2-5; 10 bases line up with TRBD1. With V trimmed by 6 bases and J by 5 bases, 9 bases remained unmatched. From germline, CDR1 is MDHEN and CDR2 SYDVKM. The CDR3 is 15 amino acids. The CDR3 nucleotides are TGTGCCAGCAGCGCGGACAGGGGGATGGGGGAGACCCAGTACTTC. It is translated as CASSADRGMGETQYF.

The chain recombines TRBV5-1 with TRBJ2-3; 13 bases are a match to TRBD2. The CDR3 sequence is 16 residues long. The germline CDR1 and CDR2 sequences are SGHRS and YFSETQ. V was clipped by 4 bases and J by 5 bases; unmatched bases: 7. The CDR3 sequence is CASSILAGGPEDTQYF. CDR3 DNA: TGCGCCAGCAGCATACTAGCGGGGGGGCCAGAAGATACGCAGTATTTT.

This chain connects TRBV4-2 to TRBJ1-1; no clear D. This CDR3 comprises 11 residues. CDR1 is LGHNA, CDR2 YNFKEQ, per germline. Deletions cut 4 bases from V and 0 bases from J, with 0 bases between. The CDR3 reads CASSLNTEAFF. The CDR3 DNA is TGTGCCAGCAGCCTGAACACTGAAGCTTTCTTT.

This chain connects TRBV4-1 to TRBJ1-4, with D possibly matching TRBD1 (5 bases). Trimming took 0 bases from V and 8 from J, leaving 10 bases between them. The germline CDR1 and CDR2 sequences are MGHRA and YSYEKL. The length of the CDR3 is 14 residues. DNA for the CDR3: TGCGCCAGCAGCCAAGACAGGGTAGGGGAAAAACTGTTTTTT. Residues: CASSQDRVGEKLFF.

This clone was observed a single time. J is TRBJ2-1 and V is TRBV29-1; TRBD1 aligns across 9 bases. Germline V gene lookup returns CDR1 SQVTM and CDR2 ANQGSEA. Trimming removed 4 bases from V and 9 bases from J; junction bases left unmatched: 10. The CDR3 length is 14 residues. DNA for the CDR3: TGCAGCGTTGTCCGGGACAGGGATTTTTTTGAGCAGTTCTTC. It codes for CSVVRDRDFFEQFF.

This sequence joins TRBV4-3 and TRBJ2-2; 12 positions agree with TRBD2. CDR1 is LGHNA and CDR2 is YSLEER in the germline V gene. The CDR3 runs to 18 residues. J was trimmed by 3 bases and V by 0 bases; bases with no gene match: 5. The DNA of the CDR3 is TGCGCCAGCAGCCAAGACTCTAGCGGGAGGGCTTACACCGGGGAGCTGTTTTTT. This sequence encodes CASSQDSSGRAYTGELFF.

The chain carries TRBV29-1 and TRBJ2-3; tentative D call: TRBD1 (6 bases). V lost 1 base and J lost 4, with 15 bases in between. The CDR3 is 15 amino acids. Looked up from germline, CDR1 is SQVTM and CDR2 is ANQGSEA. The CDR3 here is CSVEVPDSFSDTQYF. The CDR3 nucleotides are TGCAGCGTTGAAGTTCCGGACAGCTTTTCAGATACGCAGTATTTT.

The chain couples TRBV6-5 to TRBJ2-7, with 8 bases fitting TRBD1. The CDR3 is 14 amino acids. Germline CDR1 reads MNHEY; CDR2 reads SVGAGI. The J segment lost 2 bases and the V segment lost 6 bases, leaving 6 bases of the junction unmatched. The CDR3 spells CASRDRDRPYEQYV. DNA for the CDR3: TGTGCCAGCAGAGACCGGGACAGGCCCTACGAGCAGTACGTC.

This chain joins TRBV6-5 and TRBJ1-2, with D maybe TRBD1 (5 bases). V was trimmed by 3 bases and J by 7 bases, leaving 12 bases between them. Germline lookup yields CDR1 MNHEY and CDR2 SVGAGI. The CDR3 is 13 residues long. Written as DNA, the CDR3 is TGTGCCAGCAGTTATTTTCTGGGGGGTGGCTACACCTTC. Protein product: CASSYFLGGGYTF.